This T cell receptor beta chain was recovered during a study of T cells after yellow fever vaccination. A 5'RACE template-switching step, the method used to make TCR cDNA, added a universal primer site and UMIs. TCRdb passed the 5' RACE reads through MiXCR, listing each CDR3 protein once. The profile shows about 430,000 distinct CDR3 sequences, 18% of them singletons. With regard to this clonotype: What it binds is not known.

V shed 7 bases and J shed 0 bases, with 11 bases lying between them. Germline-derived CDR1 and CDR2 are SGDLS and YYNGEE. CDR3 length: 14 amino acids. General study findings and limits: One caveat is that FACS-sorted repertoires could contain abundant clonotypes contaminating from the bulk population. It was the secondary response that reached its peak faster, day 5 versus 15, but it was weaker. Clonotypes appearing in both CD4 and CD8 compartments existed, and their share was small.

The sample was PBMCs, taken before the yellow fever booster vaccination. The chain links TRBV9 to TRBJ1-3, with D unresolved. The clonotype comes from a man in his late teens or twenties who received the YFV17D yellow fever vaccine. Here the CDR3 reads CASGQVSSGNTIYF. As DNA, the CDR3 is TGTGCCAGCGGTCAAGTGAGCTCTGGAAACACCATATATTTT.